Presented here are 12 T cell receptor beta chains from one specimen sequenced in a study of spatial heterogeneity in lung cancer. Time point described: sample taken at primary tumor resection. TCRdb ran MiXCR on the 5' RACE reads and lists one entry per CDR3 protein. Of roughly 2,200 distinct CDR3 sequences in the sample, roughly 23% were seen once. The antigens of these receptors remain unknown. Points from the study as a whole: The number of expanded tumor alpha and beta chains correlated with mutation number.

Sequencing used lung tumor tissue, obtained at surgery. The receptors come from a male donor with early-stage non-small cell lung cancer.

Details on this clonotype: Being off target in a library aimed at alpha chains, this beta chain has a size of little meaning. The chain recombines TRBV20-1 with TRBJ1-2, with a tentative D call TRBD1 (5 bases). The CDR3 has 13 residues. Trimming removed 1 base at V and 4 bases at J, with 10 bases between. Germline V gene data show CDR1 as DFQATT and CDR2 as SNEGSKA (reference sequence). The CDR3 DNA reads as TGCAGTGCTAGAGCCGTTGGGGGCTATGGCTACACCTTC. It codes for CSARAVGGYGYTF.

Judged by abundance, this clonotype is large. This beta chain is an unintended read in a library built for alpha chains; its size means little. This rearrangement joins TRBV12-3 or TRBV12-4 to TRBJ1-3; tentative D call: TRBD1 (5 bases). V was cut by 6 bases and J by 4 bases, with 16 bases left in between. The CDR3 is made up of 15 amino acids. CDR3 sequence: CASRGGWLRGNTIYF. In DNA, the CDR3 is TGTGCCAGCAGGGGGGGGTGGCTGAGAGGAAACACCATATATTTT.

Notes on this clonotype: This beta chain is a stray read from a library made for alpha chains; its abundance is not meaningful. J is TRBJ2-2 and V is TRBV27; the D gene is possibly TRBD1 (5 bases). The CDR3 contains 18 residues. Germline CDR1 reads MNHEY; CDR2 reads SMNVEV (reference sequence). Trimming shortened V by 0 bases and J by 2 bases, and 16 bases separated the two germline ends. CDR3 amino acids: CASSLSQLGPGNTGELFF. DNA of the CDR3: TGTGCCAGCAGTTTATCGCAGTTGGGGCCCGGTAACACCGGGGAGCTGTTTTTT.

This clonotype came up a few times. This beta chain slipped into a library made for alpha chains as a stray read, so its size is not meaningful. The chain couples TRBV5-1 to TRBJ1-2, with D possibly matching TRBD1 (5 bases). Germline loops: CDR1 SGHRS, CDR2 YFSETQ. V dropped 0 bases and J dropped 7 bases, with 16 bases sitting between them. The CDR3 consists of 15 residues. The CDR3 DNA sequence: TGCGCCAGCAGCTTGGGACAGCTCTATGTGTCTGGCTACACCTTC. Protein: CASSLGQLYVSGYTF.

Turning to this clonotype: Being off target in a library aimed at alpha chains, this beta chain has a size of little meaning. In nucleotides, the CDR3 is TGTGCCAGCAGTTCCCGGGACCGGAACACTGAAGCTTTCTTT. Translating gives CASSSRDRNTEAFF. V is TRBV6-1 and J is TRBJ1-1, with D perhaps matching TRBD1 (5 bases). The CDR3 totals 14 residues. The V end was cut by 5 bases, the J end by 1 base, with 11 bases between. CDR1 is MNHNS, CDR2 SASEGT, per germline.

This clonotype is classed as medium-sized. This beta chain appears as a stray read in a library generated for alpha chains; its size is not informative. This chain joins TRBV11-2 and TRBJ2-7; no clear D. V lost 1 base and J lost 5, with 9 bases in between. In germline, CDR1 is SGHAT, CDR2 FQNNGV. This CDR3 spans 13 amino acids. CDR3 residues: CASSLATVNEQYF. CDR3 coding DNA: TGTGCCAGCAGCTTAGCTACAGTAAACGAGCAGTACTTC. Complete variable domain (other parts from reference TRBV11-2 and TRBJ2-7): EAGVAQSPRYKIIEKRQSVAFWCNPISGHATLYWYQQILGQGPKLLIQFQNNGVVDDSQLPKDRFSAERLKGVDSTLKIQPAKLEDSAVYLCASSLATVNEQYFGPGTRLTVT.

Points on this clonotype: Because this beta chain is a stray read in a library intended to capture alpha chains, its abundance should not be given much weight. The chain recombines TRBV2 with TRBJ2-2, with TRBD2 matching 14 bases. Germline CDR1 reads SNHLY; CDR2 reads FYNNEI. This CDR3 contains 22 residues. V was pared by 3 bases and J by 5 bases, with 20 bases of the junction left unmatched. CDR3 sequence (DNA): TGTGCCAGCAGTGACCTGGGACTAGCGGGGGAAATTACCACCCAAAAAACCGGGGAGCTGTTTTTT. Its protein product is CASSDLGLAGEITTQKTGELFF.

This clonotype counts as large. A library made for alpha chains picked up this beta chain off target, so its size means little. J is TRBJ1-6 and V is TRBV12-3 or TRBV12-4; no definite D call. The CDR3 is made up of 14 amino acids. V gave up 5 bases and J gave up 10 bases, with 15 bases separating them. The CDR3 bases are TGTGCCAGCAGTCTCCGAGGGTTCGGATCACCCCTCCACTTT. It is translated as CASSLRGFGSPLHF.

As concerns this clonotype: Because the library targeted alpha chains, this beta chain is an off-target read whose size means little. V is TRBV3-1 and J is TRBJ2-7, with D maybe TRBD1 (7 bases). The length of the CDR3 is 14 residues. Germline V lookup: CDR1 LGHDT, CDR2 YNNKEL (reference sequence). Trimming shortened V by 1 base and J by 4 bases, and 11 bases separated the two germline ends. CDR3 coding DNA: TGTGCCAGCAGCCAAGTTCCAGGGGGGTACGAGCAGTACTTC. Translated: CASSQVPGGYEQYF.

This clonotype is judged medium-sized (0.01 to 0.1%). A library prepared for alpha chains yielded this beta chain as an off-target read; its size is of little meaning. This CDR3 reads CASSQGRDRLIPEAFF. For the CDR3, the DNA is TGTGCCAGCAGCCAGGGCAGGGACAGGCTTATCCCTGAAGCTTTCTTT. The chain couples TRBV4-2 to TRBJ1-1; 8 positions match TRBD1. Germline V CDR1 and CDR2: LGHNA, YNFKEQ. J lost 6 bases, V lost 3 bases, and 12 bases had no gene match. CDR3 length: 16 residues.

This clonotype is labeled large. Because this beta chain is a stray read in a library intended to capture alpha chains, its abundance should not be given much weight. The chain uses TRBV18 and TRBJ1-2; TRBD1 agrees at 8 bases. Trimming at V came to 6 bases and at J to 3 bases, leaving 3 bases not matched to a gene. Germline CDR1 and CDR2: KGHSH and LQKENI. CDR3 length: 13 residues. The CDR3: CASSLGQDYGYTF. As DNA, the CDR3 is TGTGCCAGCTCCCTGGGACAGGACTATGGCTACACCTTC.

This clonotype is medium-sized within its sample. Since it is a stray read in a library aimed at alpha chains, this beta chain has a size that is not meaningful. CDR3 loop: CAWSVSGFNQPQHF. The CDR3 nucleotides are TGTGCCTGGAGTGTATCAGGGTTCAATCAGCCCCAGCATTTT. This rearrangement joins TRBV30 to TRBJ1-5, with a tentative D call TRBD1 (5 bases). From germline, CDR1 is GTSNPN and CDR2 SVGIG (reference sequence). The germline V and J ends were trimmed by 0 bases and 3 bases, with 9 bases remaining between them. The CDR3 consists of 14 residues.